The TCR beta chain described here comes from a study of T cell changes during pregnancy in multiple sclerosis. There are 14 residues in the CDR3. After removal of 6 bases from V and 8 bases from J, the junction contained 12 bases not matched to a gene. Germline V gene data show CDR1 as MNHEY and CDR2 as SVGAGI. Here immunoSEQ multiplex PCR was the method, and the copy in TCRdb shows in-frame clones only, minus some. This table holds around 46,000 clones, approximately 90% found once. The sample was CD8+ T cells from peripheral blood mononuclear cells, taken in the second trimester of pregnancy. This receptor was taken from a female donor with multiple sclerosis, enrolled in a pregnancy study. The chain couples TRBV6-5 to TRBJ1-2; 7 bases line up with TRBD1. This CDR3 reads CASSHEDRVAGYTF. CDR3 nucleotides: TGTGCCAGCAGCCATGAAGACAGGGTAGCCGGCTACACCTTC.